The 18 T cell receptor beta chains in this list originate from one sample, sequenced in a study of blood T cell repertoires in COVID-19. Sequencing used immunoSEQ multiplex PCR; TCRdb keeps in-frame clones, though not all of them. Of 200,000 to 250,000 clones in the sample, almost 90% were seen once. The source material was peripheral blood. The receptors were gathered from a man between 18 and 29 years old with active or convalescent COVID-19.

The CDR3 coding sequence is TGTGCCATCAGTGAAGGCCGGGATCAGCCCCAGCATTTT. Its protein product is CAISEGRDQPQHF. The rearrangement joins TRBV10-3 to TRBJ1-5; D is unresolved. CDR3 length: 13 residues. Germline CDR1 and CDR2: ENHRY and SYGVKD. V was trimmed by 3 bases and J by 5 bases, leaving 8 bases between them.

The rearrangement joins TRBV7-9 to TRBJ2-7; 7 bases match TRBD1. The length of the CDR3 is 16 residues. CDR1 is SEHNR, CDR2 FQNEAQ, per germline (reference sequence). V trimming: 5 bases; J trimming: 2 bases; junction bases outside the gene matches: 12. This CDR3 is CASSGPEGDSPYEQYF. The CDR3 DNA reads TGTGCCAGCAGCGGACCCGAGGGGGACAGCCCCTACGAGCAGTACTTC.

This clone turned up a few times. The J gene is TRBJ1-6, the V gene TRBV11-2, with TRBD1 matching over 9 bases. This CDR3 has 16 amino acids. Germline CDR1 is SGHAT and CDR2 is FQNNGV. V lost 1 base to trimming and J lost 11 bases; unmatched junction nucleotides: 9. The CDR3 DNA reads TGTGCCAGCAGCTTAGGTCCCATGAGACAGGGGGCACCCCTCCACTTT. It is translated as CASSLGPMRQGAPLHF.

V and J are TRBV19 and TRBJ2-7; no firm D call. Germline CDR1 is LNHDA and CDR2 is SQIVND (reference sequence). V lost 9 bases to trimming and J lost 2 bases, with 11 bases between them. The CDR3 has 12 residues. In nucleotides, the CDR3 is TGTGCCAGCCAGAACCCCGCCTACGAGCAGTACTTC. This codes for CASQNPAYEQYF.

CDR3 sequence reads: CASSQEVTGDSPLHF. The CDR3, as DNA: TGCGCCAGCAGCCAAGAGGTTACCGGGGATTCACCCCTCCACTTT. V usage is TRBV4-1 and J usage is TRBJ1-6; D is undetermined. Between the trimmed V and J ends, which lost 0 bases and 8 bases, there was a span of 11 bases. The CDR3 has 15 residues. Per germline, CDR1 MGHRA and CDR2 YSYEKL.

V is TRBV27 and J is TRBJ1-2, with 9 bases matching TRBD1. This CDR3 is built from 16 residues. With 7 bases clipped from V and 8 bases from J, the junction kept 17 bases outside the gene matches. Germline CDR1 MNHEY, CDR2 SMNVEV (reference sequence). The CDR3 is CASIATQDRGYGGYTF. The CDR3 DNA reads TGTGCCAGCATTGCGACTCAGGACAGGGGCTATGGCGGCTACACCTTC.

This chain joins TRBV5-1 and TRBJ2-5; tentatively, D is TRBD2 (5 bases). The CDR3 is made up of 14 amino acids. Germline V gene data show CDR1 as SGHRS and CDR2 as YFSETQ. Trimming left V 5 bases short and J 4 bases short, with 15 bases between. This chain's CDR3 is CASSLSGRGETQYF. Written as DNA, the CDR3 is TGCGCCAGCAGTTTATCCGGACGGGGAGAGACCCAGTACTTC.

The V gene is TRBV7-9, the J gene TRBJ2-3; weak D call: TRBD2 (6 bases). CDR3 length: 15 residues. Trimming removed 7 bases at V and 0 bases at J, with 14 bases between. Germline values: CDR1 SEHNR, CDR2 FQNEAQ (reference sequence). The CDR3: CASTAAGGSTDTQYF. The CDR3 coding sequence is TGTGCCAGCACCGCCGCTGGGGGGAGCACAGATACGCAGTATTTT. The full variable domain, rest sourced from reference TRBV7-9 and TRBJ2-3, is DTGVSQNPRHKITKRGQNVTFRCDPISEHNRLYWYRQTLGQGPEFLTYFQNEAQLEKSRLLSDRFSAERPKGSFSTLEIQRTEQGDSAMYLCASTAAGGSTDTQYFGPGTRLTVL.

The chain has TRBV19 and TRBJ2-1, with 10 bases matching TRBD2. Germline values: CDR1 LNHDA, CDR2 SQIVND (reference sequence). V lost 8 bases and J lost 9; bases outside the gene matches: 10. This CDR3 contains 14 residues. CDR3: CASRGASGSGEQFF. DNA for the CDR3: TGTGCCAGTCGGGGGGCTAGCGGGAGCGGTGAGCAGTTCTTC. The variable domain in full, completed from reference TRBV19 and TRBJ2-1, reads DGGITQSPKYLFRKEGQNVTLSCEQNLNHDAMYWYRQDPGQGLRLIYYSQIVNDFQKGDIAEGYSVSREKKESFPLTVTSAQKNPTAFYLCASRGASGSGEQFFGPGTRLTVL.

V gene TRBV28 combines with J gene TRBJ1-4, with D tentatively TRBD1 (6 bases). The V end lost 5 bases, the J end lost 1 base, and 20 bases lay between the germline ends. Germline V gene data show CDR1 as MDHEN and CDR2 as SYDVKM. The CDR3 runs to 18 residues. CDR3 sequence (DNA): TGTGCCAGCAGTACAATAGTACGGGGACACCAAACTAATGAAAAACTGTTTTTT. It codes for CASSTIVRGHQTNEKLFF.

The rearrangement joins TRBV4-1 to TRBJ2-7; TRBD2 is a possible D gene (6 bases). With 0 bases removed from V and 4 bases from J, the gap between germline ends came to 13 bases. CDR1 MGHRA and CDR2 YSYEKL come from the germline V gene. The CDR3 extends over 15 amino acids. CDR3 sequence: CASSQDAGSSYEQYF. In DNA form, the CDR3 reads TGCGCCAGCAGCCAAGACGCCGGGAGCTCGTACGAGCAGTACTTC.

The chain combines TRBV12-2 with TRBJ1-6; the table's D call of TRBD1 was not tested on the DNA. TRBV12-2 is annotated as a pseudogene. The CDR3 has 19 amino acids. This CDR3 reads CASRFRPKNRGVGWAPLHF. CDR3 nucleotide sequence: TGTGCAAGTCGCTTCAGGCCTAAGAACAGGGGCGTCGGGTGGGCACCCCTCCACTTT.

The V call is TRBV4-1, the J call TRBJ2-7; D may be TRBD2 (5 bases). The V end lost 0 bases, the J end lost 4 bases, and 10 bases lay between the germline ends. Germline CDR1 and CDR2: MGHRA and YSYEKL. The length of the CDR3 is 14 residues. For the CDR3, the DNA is TGCGCCAGCAGCCAAGAGGGGAGTAGGTACGAGCAGTACTTC. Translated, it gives CASSQEGSRYEQYF.

CDR3 sequence (DNA): TGCGCCAGCAGTACAGGACCTGGAAACACCATATATTTT. Translated, it gives CASSTGPGNTIYF. The chain is built from TRBV5-1 and TRBJ1-3; D possibly corresponds to TRBD1 (5 bases). This CDR3 is built from 13 residues. V was shortened by 5 bases and J by 2 bases, with 8 bases between the two germline ends. Per the germline V gene, CDR1 is SGHRS and CDR2 is YFSETQ.

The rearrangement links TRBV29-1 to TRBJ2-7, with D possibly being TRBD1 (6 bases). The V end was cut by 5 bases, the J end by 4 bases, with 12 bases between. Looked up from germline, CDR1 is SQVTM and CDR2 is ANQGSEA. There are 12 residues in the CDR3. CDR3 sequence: CSVRQVGYEQYF. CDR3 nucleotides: TGCAGCGTTCGACAGGTTGGTTACGAGCAGTACTTC.

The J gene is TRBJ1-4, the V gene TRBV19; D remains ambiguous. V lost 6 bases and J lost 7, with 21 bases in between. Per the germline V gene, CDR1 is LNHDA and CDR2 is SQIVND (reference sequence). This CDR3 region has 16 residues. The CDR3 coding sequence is TGTGCCAGTAGAGCGCGGCGGCAGAAGCTAAGTGAAAAACTGTTTTTT. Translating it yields CASRARRQKLSEKLFF.

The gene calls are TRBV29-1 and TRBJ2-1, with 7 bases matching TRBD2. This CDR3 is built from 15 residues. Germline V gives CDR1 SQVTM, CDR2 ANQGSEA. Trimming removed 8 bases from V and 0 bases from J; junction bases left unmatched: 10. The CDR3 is CSSEGLADSYNEQFF. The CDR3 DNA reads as TGCAGCTCGGAGGGGCTAGCGGACTCCTACAATGAGCAGTTCTTC.

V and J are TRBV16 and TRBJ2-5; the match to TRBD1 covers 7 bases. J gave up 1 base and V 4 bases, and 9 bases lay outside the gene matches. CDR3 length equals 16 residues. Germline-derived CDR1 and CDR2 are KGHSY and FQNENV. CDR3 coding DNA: TGTGCCAGCAGCCTTGGACAGGTGAGTTCCCAAGAGACCCAGTACTTC. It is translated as CASSLGQVSSQETQYF. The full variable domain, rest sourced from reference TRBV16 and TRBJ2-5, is GEEVAQTPKHLVRGEGQKAKLYCAPIKGHSYVFWYQQVLKNEFKFLISFQNENVFDETGMPKERFSAKCLPNSPCSLEIQATKLEDSAVYFCASSLGQVSSQETQYFGPGTRLLVL.